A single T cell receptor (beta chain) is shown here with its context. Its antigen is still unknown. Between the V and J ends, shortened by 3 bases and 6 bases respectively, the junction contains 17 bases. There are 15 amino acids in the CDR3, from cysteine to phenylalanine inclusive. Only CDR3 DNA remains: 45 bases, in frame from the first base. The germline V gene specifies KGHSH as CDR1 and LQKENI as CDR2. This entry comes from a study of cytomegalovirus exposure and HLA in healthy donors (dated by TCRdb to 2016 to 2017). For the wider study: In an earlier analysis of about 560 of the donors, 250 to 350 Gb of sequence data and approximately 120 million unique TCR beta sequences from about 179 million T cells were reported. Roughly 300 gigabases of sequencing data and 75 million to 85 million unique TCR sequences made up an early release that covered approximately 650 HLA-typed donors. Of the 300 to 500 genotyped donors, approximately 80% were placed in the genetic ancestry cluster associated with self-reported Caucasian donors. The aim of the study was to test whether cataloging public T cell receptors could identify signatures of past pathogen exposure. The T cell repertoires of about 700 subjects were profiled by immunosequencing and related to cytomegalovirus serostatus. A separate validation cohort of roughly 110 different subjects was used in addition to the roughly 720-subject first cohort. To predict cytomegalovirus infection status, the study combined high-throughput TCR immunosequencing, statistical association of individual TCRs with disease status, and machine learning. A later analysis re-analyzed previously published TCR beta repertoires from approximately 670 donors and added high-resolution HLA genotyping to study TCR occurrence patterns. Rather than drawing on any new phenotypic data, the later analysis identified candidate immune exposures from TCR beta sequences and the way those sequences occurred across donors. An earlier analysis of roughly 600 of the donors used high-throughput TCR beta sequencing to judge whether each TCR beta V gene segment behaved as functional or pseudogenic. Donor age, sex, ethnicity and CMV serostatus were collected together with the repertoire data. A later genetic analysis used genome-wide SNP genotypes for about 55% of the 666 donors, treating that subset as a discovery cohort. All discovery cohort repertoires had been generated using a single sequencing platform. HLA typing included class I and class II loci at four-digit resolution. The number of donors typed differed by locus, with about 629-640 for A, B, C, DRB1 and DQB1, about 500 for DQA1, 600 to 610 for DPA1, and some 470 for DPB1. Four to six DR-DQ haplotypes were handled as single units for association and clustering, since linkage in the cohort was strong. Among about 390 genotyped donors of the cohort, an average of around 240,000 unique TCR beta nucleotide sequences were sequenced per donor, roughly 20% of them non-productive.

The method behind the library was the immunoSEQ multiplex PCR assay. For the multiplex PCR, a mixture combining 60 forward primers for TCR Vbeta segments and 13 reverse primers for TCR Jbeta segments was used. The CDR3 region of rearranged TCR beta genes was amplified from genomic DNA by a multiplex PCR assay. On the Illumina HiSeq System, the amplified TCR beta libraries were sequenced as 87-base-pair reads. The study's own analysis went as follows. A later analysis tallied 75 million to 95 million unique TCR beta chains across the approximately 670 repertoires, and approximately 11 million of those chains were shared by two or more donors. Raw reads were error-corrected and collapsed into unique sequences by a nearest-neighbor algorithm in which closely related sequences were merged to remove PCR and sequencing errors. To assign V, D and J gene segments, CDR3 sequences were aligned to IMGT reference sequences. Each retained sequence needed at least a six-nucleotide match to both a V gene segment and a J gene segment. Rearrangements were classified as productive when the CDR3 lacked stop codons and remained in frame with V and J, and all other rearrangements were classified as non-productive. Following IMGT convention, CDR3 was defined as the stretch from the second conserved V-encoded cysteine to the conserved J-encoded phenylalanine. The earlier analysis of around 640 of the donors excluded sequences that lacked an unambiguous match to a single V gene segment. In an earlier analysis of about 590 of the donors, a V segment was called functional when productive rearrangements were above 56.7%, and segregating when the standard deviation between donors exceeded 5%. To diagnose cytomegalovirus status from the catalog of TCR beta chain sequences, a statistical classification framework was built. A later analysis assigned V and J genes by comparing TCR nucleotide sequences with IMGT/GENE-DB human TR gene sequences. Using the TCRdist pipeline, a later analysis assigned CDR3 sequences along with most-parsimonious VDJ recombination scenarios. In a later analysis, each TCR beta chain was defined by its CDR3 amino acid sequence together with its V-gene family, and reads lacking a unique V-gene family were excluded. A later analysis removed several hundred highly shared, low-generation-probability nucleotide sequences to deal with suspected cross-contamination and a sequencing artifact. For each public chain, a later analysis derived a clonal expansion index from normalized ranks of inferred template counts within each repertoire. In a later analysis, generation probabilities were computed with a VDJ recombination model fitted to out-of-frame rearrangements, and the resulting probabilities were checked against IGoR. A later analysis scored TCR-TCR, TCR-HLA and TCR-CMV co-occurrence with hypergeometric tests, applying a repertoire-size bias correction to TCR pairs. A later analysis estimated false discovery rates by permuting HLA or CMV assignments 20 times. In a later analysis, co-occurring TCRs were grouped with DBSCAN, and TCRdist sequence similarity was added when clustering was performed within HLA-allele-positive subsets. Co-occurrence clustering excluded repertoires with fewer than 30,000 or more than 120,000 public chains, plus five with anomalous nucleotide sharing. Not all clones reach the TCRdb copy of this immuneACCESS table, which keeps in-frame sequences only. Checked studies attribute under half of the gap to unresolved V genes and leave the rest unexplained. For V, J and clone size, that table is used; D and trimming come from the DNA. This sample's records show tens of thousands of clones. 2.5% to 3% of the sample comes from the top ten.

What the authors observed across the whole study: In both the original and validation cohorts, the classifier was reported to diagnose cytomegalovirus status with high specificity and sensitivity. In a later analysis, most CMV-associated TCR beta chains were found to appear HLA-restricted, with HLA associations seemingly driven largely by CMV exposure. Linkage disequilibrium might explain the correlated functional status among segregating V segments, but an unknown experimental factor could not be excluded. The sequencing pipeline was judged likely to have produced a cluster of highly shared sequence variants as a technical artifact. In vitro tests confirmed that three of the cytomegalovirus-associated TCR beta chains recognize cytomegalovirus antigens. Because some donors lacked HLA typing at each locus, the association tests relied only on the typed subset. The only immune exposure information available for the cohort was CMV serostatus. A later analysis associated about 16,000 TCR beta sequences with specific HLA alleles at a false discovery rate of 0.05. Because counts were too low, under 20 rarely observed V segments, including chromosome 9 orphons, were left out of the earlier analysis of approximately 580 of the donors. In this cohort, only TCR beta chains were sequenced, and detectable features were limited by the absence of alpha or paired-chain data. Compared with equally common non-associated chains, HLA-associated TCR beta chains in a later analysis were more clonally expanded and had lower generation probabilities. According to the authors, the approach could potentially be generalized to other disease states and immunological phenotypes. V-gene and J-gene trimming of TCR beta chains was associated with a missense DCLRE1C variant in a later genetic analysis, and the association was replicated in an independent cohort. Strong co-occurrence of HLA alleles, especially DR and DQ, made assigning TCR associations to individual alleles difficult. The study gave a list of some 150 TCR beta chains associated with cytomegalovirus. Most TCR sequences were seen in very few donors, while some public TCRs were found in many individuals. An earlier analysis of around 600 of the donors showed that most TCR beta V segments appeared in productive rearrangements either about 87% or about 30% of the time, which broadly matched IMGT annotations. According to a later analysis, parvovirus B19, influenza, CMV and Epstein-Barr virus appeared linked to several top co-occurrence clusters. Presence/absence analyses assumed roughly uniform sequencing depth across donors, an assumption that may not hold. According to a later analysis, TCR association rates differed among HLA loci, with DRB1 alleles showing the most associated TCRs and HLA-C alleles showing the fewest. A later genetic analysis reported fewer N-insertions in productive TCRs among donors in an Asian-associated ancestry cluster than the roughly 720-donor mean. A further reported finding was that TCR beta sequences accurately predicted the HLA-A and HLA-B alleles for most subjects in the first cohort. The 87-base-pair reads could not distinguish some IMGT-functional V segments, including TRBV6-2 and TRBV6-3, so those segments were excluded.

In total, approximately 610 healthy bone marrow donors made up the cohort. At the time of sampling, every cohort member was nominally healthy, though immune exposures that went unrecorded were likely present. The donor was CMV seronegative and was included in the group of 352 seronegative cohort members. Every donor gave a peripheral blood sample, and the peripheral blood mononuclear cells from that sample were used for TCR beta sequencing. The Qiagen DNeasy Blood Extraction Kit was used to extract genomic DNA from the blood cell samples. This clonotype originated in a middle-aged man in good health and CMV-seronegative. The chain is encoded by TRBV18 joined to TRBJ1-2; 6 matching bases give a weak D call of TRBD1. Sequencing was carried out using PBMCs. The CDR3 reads CASSPIEGGQDGYTF. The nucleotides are TGTGCCAGCTCACCCATCGAGGGGGGGCAGGATGGCTACACCTTC.